These 28 T cell receptor beta chains came from one sample sequenced in a study of cytomegalovirus exposure and HLA in healthy donors. Primers: 60 Vbeta forward and 13 Jbeta reverse. TCRdb's table, derived via immunoSEQ multiplex PCR, lists solely in-frame clones and lacks some. The table lists some 130,000 clones, roughly four fifths of them singletons. Material: PBMCs. The receptor source for this set is a man aged 30-40 years in good health and CMV-seronegative.

CDR3 bases: TGTGCCAGCAGCTTAGAGGACAGGGTCCCGTACTTC. Residues: CASSLEDRVPYF. The chain employs TRBV7-9 and TRBJ2-5; 8 bases match TRBD1. CDR1 SEHNR and CDR2 FQNEAQ come from the germline V gene (reference sequence). The CDR3 consists of 12 residues. Unmatched junction bases numbered 5, after V lost 1 base and J lost 13 bases.

This clone has only one observation. The V call is TRBV28, the J call TRBJ1-2; the match to TRBD1 covers 7 bases. After removal of 6 bases from V and 2 bases from J, the junction contained 6 bases not matched to a gene. This CDR3 has 14 residues. Germline CDR1 and CDR2: MDHEN and SYDVKM. CDR3 amino acids: CASRETGPNYGYTF. The CDR3 DNA follows: TGTGCCAGCAGAGAGACAGGGCCCAACTATGGCTACACCTTC.

This rearrangement joins TRBV19 to TRBJ2-7; TRBD1 aligns across 10 bases. Germline V gene data show CDR1 as LNHDA and CDR2 as SQIVND (reference sequence). The CDR3 runs 16 residues. J lost 0 bases, V lost 6 bases, and 8 bases had no gene match. DNA for the CDR3: TGTGCCAGTAGGTACCACGGACAGGGGGGCTCCTACGAGCAGTACTTC. Its translation: CASRYHGQGGSYEQYF.

The rearrangement joins TRBV6-4 to TRBJ2-1; 12 nucleotides agree with TRBD2. V shed 4 bases, J shed 7 bases, and the junction held 5 bases outside the gene matches. The germline gives CDR1 MRHNA, CDR2 SNTAGT. CDR3 size: 15 residues. CDR3 DNA: TGTGCCAGCAGTGCGACTAGCGGGAGTGGAAATGAGCAGTTCTTC. The encoded protein is CASSATSGSGNEQFF.

The CDR3 protein is CASSLSDPQETQYF. The DNA of the CDR3 is TGCGCCAGCAGCTTATCAGATCCACAAGAGACCCAGTACTTC. The V gene is TRBV5-1, the J gene TRBJ2-5; D remains unclear. Germline CDR1 SGHRS, CDR2 YFSETQ. The CDR3 runs 14 residues. V dropped 2 bases and J dropped 2 bases, with 10 bases sitting between them. The full variable domain, with the rest looked up from reference TRBV5-1 and TRBJ2-5, is KAGVTQTPRYLIKTRGQQVTLSCSPISGHRSVSWYQQTPGQGLQFLFEYFSETQRNKGNFPGRFSGRQFSNSRSEMNVSTLELGDSALYLCASSLSDPQETQYFGPGTRLLVL.

The rearrangement links TRBV9 to TRBJ2-1; D possibly corresponds to TRBD2 (7 bases). The CDR3 extends over 16 amino acids. Germline CDR1 reads SGDLS; CDR2 reads YYNGEE. With 4 bases removed from V and 7 bases from J, the gap between germline ends came to 21 bases. CDR3: CASSPMGGAPGNEQFF. As DNA, the CDR3 is TGTGCCAGCAGCCCGATGGGGGGGGCTCCGGGGAATGAGCAGTTCTTC.

This clone was seen once. This chain connects TRBV29-1 to TRBJ2-1, with D unclear. Germline V gives CDR1 SQVTM, CDR2 ANQGSEA. The CDR3 contains 13 residues. V was pared by 6 bases and J by 2 bases, with 11 bases between. The CDR3 region has the DNA TGCAGCGTACGTCCCGCTACCTACAATGAGCAGTTCTTC. Translating it yields CSVRPATYNEQFF.

The chain is built from TRBV19 and TRBJ1-1, with D maybe TRBD1 (6 bases). The CDR3 extends over 15 amino acids. The V end was cut by 1 base, the J end by 4 bases, with 13 bases between. Germline CDR1 reads LNHDA; CDR2 reads SQIVND (reference sequence). Here the CDR3 reads CASSIGSRGGTEAFF. The CDR3 nucleotides read TGTGCCAGTAGTATAGGAAGCAGGGGTGGCACTGAAGCTTTCTTT.

V and J are TRBV25-1 and TRBJ1-2; D is unclear. V lost 5 bases and J lost 4, with 11 bases in between. The CDR3 totals 13 residues. Looked up from germline, CDR1 is MGHDK and CDR2 is SYGVNS. For the CDR3, the DNA is TGTGCCAGCAGTAGAGGAGTTCCCTATGGCTACACCTTC. Translating it yields CASSRGVPYGYTF.

The chain couples TRBV28 to TRBJ2-5; D is ambiguous. This CDR3 has 13 amino acids. Germline CDR1 is MDHEN and CDR2 is SYDVKM. The V gene lost 6 bases and the J gene lost 4 bases, with 12 bases spanning the gap. Here the CDR3 DNA reads TGTGCCAGCAGCGTTCCCGCTACAGAGACCCAGTACTTC. This translates into CASSVPATETQYF.

CDR3 nucleotides: TGTGCCTGGAGTGCGCACCCTAGAACAGGGGGATCAGGGGAGCTGTTTTTT. It translates to CAWSAHPRTGGSGELFF. The rearrangement links TRBV30 to TRBJ2-2; 8 bases match TRBD1. CDR1 and CDR2 (germline): GTSNPN, SVGIG (reference sequence). The CDR3 contains 17 residues. V was pared by 1 base and J by 8 bases, with 15 bases of the junction left unmatched.

The chain uses TRBV11-2 and TRBJ2-7; 8 bases agree with TRBD2. J lost 0 bases, V lost 0 bases, and 1 base had no gene match. This CDR3 comprises 15 residues. CDR1 and CDR2 from the germline V gene are SGHAT and FQNNGV. The CDR3 bases are TGTGCCAGCAGCTTAGAGAGCGGGAGCTCCTACGAGCAGTACTTC. It yields the protein CASSLESGSSYEQYF.

The gene calls are TRBV11-2 and TRBJ2-1; TRBD2 matches at 8 bases. CDR3 length equals 18 residues. Per germline, CDR1 SGHAT and CDR2 FQNNGV. The junction had 11 bases not matched to a gene; V was cut back by 1 base and J by 3 bases. The CDR3 sequence: CASSLVPPGGGGYNEQFF. CDR3 nucleotide sequence: TGTGCCAGCAGCTTAGTCCCCCCGGGGGGGGGCGGCTACAATGAGCAGTTCTTC.

The CDR3, as DNA: TGTGCCAGCAGTGCCGGACTAGCGACCTCCTACGAGCAGTACTTC. This encodes CASSAGLATSYEQYF. The V call is TRBV6-6, the J call TRBJ2-7; 9 nucleotides line up with TRBD2. Germline V gives CDR1 MNHNY, CDR2 SVGAGI (reference sequence). With V trimmed by 5 bases and J by 0 bases, 5 bases remained unmatched. This CDR3 is built from 15 residues.

The chain couples TRBV10-3 to TRBJ2-3, with 10 bases aligning to TRBD2. This CDR3 has 14 residues. Germline V gene sequence: CDR1 ENHRY, CDR2 SYGVKD. J lost 5 bases, V lost 6 bases, and 5 bases had no gene match. The CDR3 sequence is CAISLAGELDTQYF. The CDR3 coding sequence is TGTGCCATCAGCCTAGCGGGAGAGTTAGATACGCAGTATTTT.

The gene calls are TRBV9 and TRBJ2-7; tentatively, D is TRBD2 (5 bases). The germline gives CDR1 SGDLS, CDR2 YYNGEE. V lost 0 bases, J lost 7 bases, and 14 bases lay in between. CDR3 length: 14 amino acids. For the CDR3, the DNA is TGTGCCAGCAGCGTAGGTATCGCATCGGGGGAGCAGTACTTC. It yields the protein CASSVGIASGEQYF.

A word on this clone: This specimen includes other DNA sequences encoding the same CDR3. The chain links TRBV7-9 to TRBJ2-7; 14 positions agree with TRBD2. This CDR3 spans 16 amino acids. V dropped 5 bases and J dropped 0; count of bases not matched to a gene: 3. Germline assignment: CDR1 SEHNR and CDR2 FQNEAQ (reference sequence). CDR3 coding DNA: TGTGCCAGCAGCCGGACTAGCGGGAGGAACTCCTACGAGCAGTACTTC. Translation: CASSRTSGRNSYEQYF. The whole variable domain, remainder taken from reference TRBV7-9 and TRBJ2-7, is DTGVSQNPRHKITKRGQNVTFRCDPISEHNRLYWYRQTLGQGPEFLTYFQNEAQLEKSRLLSDRFSAERPKGSFSTLEIQRTEQGDSAMYLCASSRTSGRNSYEQYFGPGTRLTVT.

The chain employs TRBV2 and TRBJ2-3; D gene ambiguous. Trimming took 3 bases from V and 8 from J, leaving 15 bases between them. The CDR3 loop spans 14 amino acids. Germline CDR1 reads SNHLY; CDR2 reads FYNNEI. CDR3 sequence: CASSEGSPSSTQYF. As DNA, the CDR3 is TGTGCCAGCAGTGAGGGCAGTCCCTCCAGTACGCAGTATTTT.

The sample holds one count of this clone. The chain couples TRBV1 to TRBJ1-3; the D call of TRBD1 is as the table states it, not checked on the DNA. TRBV1 is flagged as a pseudogene. This CDR3 is 16 amino acids long. The CDR3 bases are TGCACCAGCAGCCGATGCAACAACGACTCTGGAAACACCATATATTTT. Translating gives CTSSRCNNDSGNTIYF.

The chain couples TRBV5-1 to TRBJ2-3; the D is unclear. The germline V and J ends were trimmed by 4 bases and 3 bases, with 6 bases remaining between them. CDR3 size: 12 residues. Germline V gene data show CDR1 as SGHRS and CDR2 as YFSETQ. CDR3 in amino acids: CASSLVTDTQYF. The CDR3 nucleotides read TGCGCCAGCAGCCTTGTGACAGATACGCAGTATTTT.

J is TRBJ2-4 and V is TRBV4-2, with TRBD2 matching over 12 bases. The CDR3 has 19 amino acids. J lost 4 bases, V lost 5 bases, and 15 bases had no gene match. The germline V gene has CDR1 LGHNA and CDR2 YNFKEQ. CDR3 loop: CASSARLAGVFPAKNIQYF. The CDR3, as DNA: TGTGCCAGCAGCGCAAGACTAGCGGGAGTTTTTCCCGCTAAAAACATTCAGTACTTC.

This chain links TRBV10-1 with TRBJ2-6; 7 positions agree with TRBD1. CDR1 and CDR2 (germline): WNHNN, SYGVQD (reference sequence). Germline trimming cut 6 bases from V and 0 bases from J; bases unmatched to any gene: 14. There are 19 residues in the CDR3. CDR3: CASRPQTGKDLSGANVLTF. For the CDR3, the DNA is TGCGCCAGCAGACCCCAGACAGGGAAAGATCTCTCTGGGGCCAACGTCCTGACTTTC.

The chain carries TRBV5-1 and TRBJ2-5; TRBD2 might be the D (5 bases). CDR1 is SGHRS, CDR2 YFSETQ, per germline. Trimming left V 0 bases short and J 4 bases short, with 7 bases between. This CDR3 region has 13 residues. The CDR3 coding sequence is TGCGCCAGCAGCTTGGCGGGAAGAGAGACCCAGTACTTC. Translated: CASSLAGRETQYF.

The chain recombines TRBV28 with TRBJ2-3; TRBD2 is a possible D gene (5 bases). CDR1 and CDR2 from the germline V gene are MDHEN and SYDVKM. V lost 3 bases and J lost 3, with 13 bases in between. The length of the CDR3 is 15 residues. CDR3 sequence: CASSLGGLATDTQYF. CDR3 in DNA: TGTGCCAGCAGTTTGGGTGGGCTAGCAACAGATACGCAGTATTTT.

The count of this clone is one. The V call is TRBV27, the J call TRBJ1-2; 7 positions match TRBD1. There are 15 residues in the CDR3. After removal of 3 bases from V and 7 bases from J, the junction contained 11 bases not matched to a gene. The germline V gene has CDR1 MNHEY and CDR2 SMNVEV (reference sequence). In nucleotides, the CDR3 is TGTGCCAGCAGTTTGGGGACAGCGGAACTTGGTGGCTACACCTTC. Translating gives CASSLGTAELGGYTF.

The chain combines TRBV11-3 with TRBJ2-3; no reliable D call. V lost 1 base and J lost 1, with 6 bases in between. The CDR3 has 14 amino acids. Germline V gives CDR1 SGHNT, CDR2 YENEEA. The CDR3 DNA reads TGTGCCAGCAGCTTAGGTCTACGCACAGATACGCAGTATTTT. Translating it yields CASSLGLRTDTQYF.

The V and J genes are TRBV11-2 and TRBJ2-5, with 11 bases identical to TRBD2. The CDR3 runs 17 residues. Germline values: CDR1 SGHAT, CDR2 FQNNGV. V shed 1 base and J 1 base; nucleotides not matched to a gene: 5. The CDR3 spells CASSLVGGTSGQETQYF. The DNA for the CDR3 is TGTGCCAGCAGCTTAGTCGGAGGGACTAGCGGCCAAGAGACCCAGTACTTC.

The rearrangement uses TRBV9 and TRBJ2-2, with 7 bases matching TRBD1. Losses at the gene ends were 0 bases for V and 5 bases for J; bases not matched to a gene: 1. CDR3 length equals 14 residues. The V gene's germline CDR1 is SGDLS and CDR2 YYNGEE. CDR3 loop: CASSVDRGTGELFF. DNA of the CDR3: TGTGCCAGCAGCGTAGACAGGGGTACCGGGGAGCTGTTTTTT.